The sequence of this T cell receptor beta chain was determined in a study of T cell repertoires and HLA-DP antigens. Assay used: immunoSEQ multiplex PCR; TCRdb lists only in-frame clones, some missing. The repertoire includes some 89,000 clones, approximately 89% of them detected once, and about 1.7% sits in the top ten. On this clone itself: Its specificity is unknown.

This TCR derives from a man in his fifties or sixties in good health and CMV-seronegative. What was sequenced was CD4+ T cells from PBMCs.

The CDR3 is CASSLTTGGVKTQYF. DNA of the CDR3: TGTGCCAGCAGCCTCACCACAGGGGGCGTAAAGACCCAGTACTTC. This sequence joins TRBV7-8 and TRBJ2-5, with 9 bases fitting TRBD1. The CDR3 spans 15 residues. With V trimmed by 5 bases and J by 6 bases, 10 bases remained unmatched. Germline CDR1 SGHVS, CDR2 FQNEAQ. Complete variable domain (other parts from reference TRBV7-8 and TRBJ2-5): GAGVSQSPRYKVAKRGQDVALRCDPISGHVSLFWYQQALGQGPEFLTYFQNEAQLDKSGLPSDRFFAERPEGSVSTLKIQRTQQEDSAVYLCASSLTTGGVKTQYFGPGTRLLVL.